This entry describes one TCR beta chain. This clonotype showed up many times. Its recognized antigen is unknown. No much larger clone is present one base from it, and per-base qualities are unavailable. The source of the sample is a study of CD8 T cells in ankylosing spondylitis (dated by TCRdb to between 2016 and 2019). Regarding the complete study: The study profiled T cell receptor beta repertoires in healthy donors and ankylosing spondylitis patients to find disease-linked TCR variants. The full study cohort comprised around 25 ankylosing spondylitis patients and over 95 healthy donors. Peripheral blood was sampled, and synovial fluid was also collected from ankylosing spondylitis patients.

The junction shows trimming of 4 bases on V and 6 bases on J, and the gene matches do not reach 9 bases of it. Its CDR3 holds 15 amino acids, cysteine through phenylalanine. Of all the DNA, just the CDR3 is kept, 45 bases in frame from base 1. From a lookup of the germline V gene (reference sequence), CDR1 and CDR2 are SGHKS and YYEKEE. Study-level results and caveats: The disease-linked clones had a CD8+ phenotype and were found at relatively low frequencies in peripheral blood. Blood from ankylosing spondylitis patients appeared to be characterized by a TCR beta motif composed of about eight highly homologous amino acid variants. The disease-linked clones were reported as significantly enriched in matched synovial fluid samples from ankylosing spondylitis patients. Some motif variants had previously been reported in the synovial fluid and blood of reactive arthritis patients, which suggests shared mechanisms of disease initiation.

This sample was sequenced with an Illumina HiSeq 2500. TCR beta libraries were prepared by quantitative 5'-RACE with molecular barcodes. As for the authors' bioinformatics: A new computational method based on a probabilistic model of VDJ rearrangement was used to identify disease-linked TCR variants. In TCRdb, the public reads were trimmed at Q25 with fastp and aligned with MiXCR, with productive beta chains retained. Each CDR3 protein appears once, grouped with its most common genes and DNA. The V and J calls shown here were made by TCRdb, not taken from the authors' results. The sample records roughly 240,000 distinct CDR3 sequences, over 7% of which are singletons. The top ten clones comprise around 4.9% of the sample.

The chain is assembled from TRBV5-5 and TRBJ1-2; 10 bases in the junction line up with TRBD1. The clonotype was recovered from a female donor with ankylosing spondylitis or in good health (not recorded which). The specimen sequenced was blood, either unsorted or a sorted T cell fraction (not recorded which). The CDR3 here reads CASSLMGQGPDGYTF. In nucleotide form, the sequence is TGTGCCAGCAGCCTGATGGGACAGGGGCCGGATGGCTACACCTTC.